This record looks at one T cell receptor beta chain sequence and its context. The antigen is unknown. This entry comes from a study of shared clonotypes between healthy human individuals. Study in general: Per donor, three plates held CD4 naive cells, three held CD4 memory, two held CD8 naive and one held CD8 memory.

In the source study's methods: Filtering differed, since immunoSEQ gave only junction sequences and no quality scores. Using immunoSEQ multiplex PCR, the repertoire was profiled, and TCRdb retains in-frame clones only, with some absent. That table is the source of V, J and clone size, and D and trimming were worked out from the DNA. The sample carries fewer than 1 million clones, about 96% recorded once. Naive CD8 cells comprised CD45RO-negative, CCR7-positively selected cells, excluding terminally differentiated effector memory CD45RA+ cells. Those who donated were healthy HIV-negative adults, with no recent acute infections or vaccinations reported. Study conclusions and caveats: Among donors, the sharing of clonotypes was expected to be influenced by sequencing depth.

The CDR3 has 15 residues. Germline V gene data show CDR1 as SGHAT and CDR2 as FQNNGV. V lost 5 bases, J lost 0 bases, and 13 bases lay in between. The sequenced material came from naive CD8+ T cells sorted from blood. The chain is built from TRBV11-2 and TRBJ2-5; D possibly corresponds to TRBD2 (6 bases). The TCR comes from a man aged 25 to 40 in good health. The CDR3: CASSLFPGDQETQYF. In DNA, the CDR3 is TGTGCCAGCAGCCTCTTTCCGGGAGACCAAGAGACCCAGTACTTC. The whole variable domain, filled in from reference TRBV11-2 and TRBJ2-5, reads EAGVAQSPRYKIIEKRQSVAFWCNPISGHATLYWYQQILGQGPKLLIQFQNNGVVDDSQLPKDRFSAERLKGVDSTLKIQPAKLEDSAVYLCASSLFPGDQETQYFGPGTRLLVL.